This TCR beta chain was recorded in a study of blood T cell repertoires in COVID-19. Study overall: Samples of COVID-19 (acute and convalescent) were obtained from the United States, Italy and Spain. T cells, B-cell-depleted T cells, or PBMCs supplied cDNA or gDNA.

Unmatched junction bases numbered 5, after V lost 1 base and J lost 5 bases. Germline V gene lookup returns CDR1 SGDLS and CDR2 YYNGEE. The CDR3 loop spans 15 amino acids. Libraries were prepared by immunoSEQ multiplex PCR; TCRdb keeps only in-frame clonotypes and omits some of them. The sample shows approximately 130,000 clones, about 83% of them seen only once. The TCR comes from a human donor in a cohort sampled during active COVID-19. This sequence joins TRBV9 and TRBJ2-2; the match to TRBD2 covers 7 bases. Sequences were obtained from peripheral blood. The CDR3 loop reads CASSVRGEQTGELFF. CDR3 nucleotide sequence: TGTGCCAGCAGCGTACGGGGGGAACAGACCGGGGAGCTGTTTTTT.